Shown below are 2 T cell receptor beta chains from a single sample sequenced in a study of shared clonotypes between healthy human individuals. Method: immunoSEQ multiplex PCR; TCRdb's copy keeps in-frame clones and lacks some. The sample lists 490,000 or so clones; around 80% were seen once. Sequenced: PBMCs. All receptors derive from a woman aged 40-49 years in good health. Some clones in this sample may be carry-over from other donors' samples.

The chain combines TRBV27 with TRBJ2-1; 11 bases fit TRBD1. The trim removed 2 bases at V and 4 bases at J, leaving 7 bases unmatched. This CDR3 is 17 amino acids long. CDR1 is MNHEY, CDR2 SMNVEV, per germline (reference sequence). CDR3 bases: TGTGCCAGCAGTTTAACCGCCGGGACAGGGGGGTACAATGAGCAGTTCTTC. Its translation is CASSLTAGTGGYNEQFF.

This clone was detected a few times. The genes are TRBV9 and TRBJ2-7; TRBD2 might be the D (7 bases). Trimming took 4 bases from V and 0 from J, leaving 11 bases between them. The CDR3 covers 14 residues. Germline V gene sequence: CDR1 SGDLS, CDR2 YYNGEE. The CDR3 here is CASSPRGGSYEQYF. CDR3 bases: TGTGCCAGCAGCCCTAGGGGGGGCTCCTACGAGCAGTACTTC.